This TCR beta chain is from a study of T-cell memory formation after mild COVID-19. Each CDR3 protein gets one entry after TCRdb re-called the 5' RACE reads with MiXCR. The sample shows around 150,000 distinct CDR3 sequences, approximately 10% of them seen only once. Study observations and caveats: The SARS-CoV-2 specificity of second-wave clones reaching peak at day 37 remained unverified.

The table lists this clonotype with a few counts. Its specificity is not known. This CDR3 is 15 amino acids long. Trimming cost V 1 base and J 2 bases, with 12 bases left between them. The V gene's germline CDR1 is LNHNV and CDR2 YYDKDF (reference sequence). The sequencing sample was made of PBMCs or a T cell subset sorted from them (not recorded which). This rearrangement joins TRBV15 to TRBJ2-7, with D perhaps matching TRBD1 or TRBD2 (5 bases each). The receptor was derived from a man between 18 and 35 years old who had mild COVID-19 (a few samples of this study predate the infection). Cell type and time point are not known. This chain's CDR3 is CATSRAGTAAYEQYF. Here the CDR3 DNA reads TGTGCCACCAGCAGAGCCGGGACGGCCGCCTACGAGCAGTACTTC.